This T cell receptor (beta chain) was identified in a study of T cell responses to AZD1222 COVID-19 vaccine. Samples with a second dose at about 4 or about 12 weeks were pooled together. The protocol was immunoSEQ multiplex PCR, while the TCRdb copy is restricted to in-frame clones and leaves out a portion. Of some 150,000 clones listed, 88% are singletons. Study-wide results and limits: Among those given AZD1222, only 5 to 7 were seropositive at baseline. All repertoire sampling was performed exclusively after the peak T cell response.

Comment on this clone: As yet, its antigen is unknown.

The V end lost 5 bases, the J end lost 0 bases, and 12 bases lay between the germline ends. Per the germline V gene, CDR1 is LGHDT and CDR2 is YNNKEL (reference sequence). CDR3 length: 15 amino acids. The rearrangement uses TRBV3-1 (or the pseudogene TRBV3-2) and TRBJ2-3, with D possibly TRBD1 on 7 matching bases. Sequenced here: peripheral blood, sampled 28 days after the second AZD1222 dose. This receptor was identified in an adult who received the AZD1222 COVID-19 vaccine. The CDR3 is CASSTRGASTDTQYF. CDR3 DNA sequence: TGTGCCAGCAGCACCAGGGGGGCTAGCACAGATACGCAGTATTTT.